These 20 T cell receptor beta chains originate from one sample sequenced in a study of blood T cell repertoires in COVID-19. The table came from immunoSEQ multiplex PCR; TCRdb's copy has only in-frame clones and leaves some out. The table shows 100,000 or so clones, with around 83% occurring only once. Sample: peripheral blood. All receptors derive from a man between 65 and 85 years old with active or convalescent COVID-19.

The chain uses TRBV4-3 and TRBJ1-1; a possible D gene is TRBD1 (6 bases). Trimming pared 2 bases from V and 1 base from J, leaving 17 bases between. The CDR3 consists of 17 residues. Germline CDR1 reads LGHNA; CDR2 reads YSLEER. The CDR3: CASSQTPGGGWNTEAFF. CDR3 nucleotide sequence: TGCGCCAGCAGCCAAACCCCCGGGGGGGGCTGGAACACTGAAGCTTTCTTT.

This chain joins TRBV19 and TRBJ1-2, with D possibly TRBD1 on 5 matching bases. Deletions cut 6 bases from V and 7 bases from J, with 21 bases between. The CDR3 extends over 15 amino acids. The germline V gene encodes CDR1 LNHDA and CDR2 SQIVND (reference sequence). The CDR3 DNA reads TGTGCCAGTAGCCAGCGAGGGGCGGGGCCTACTGGCTACACCTTC. This gives the protein CASSQRGAGPTGYTF.

The CDR3 DNA is TGTGCCAGCAGTGAGGGAGTAGGGTTGTACGAGCAGTACTTC. Protein: CASSEGVGLYEQYF. V usage is TRBV6-1 and J usage is TRBJ2-7, with D maybe TRBD2 (5 bases). Germline V gene sequence: CDR1 MNHNS, CDR2 SASEGT. V lost 3 bases to trimming and J lost 4 bases, with 13 bases between them. There are 14 residues in the CDR3.

The chain has TRBV11-2 and TRBJ1-1; 12 nucleotides align to TRBD1. This CDR3 contains 16 residues. The V gene end was trimmed by 5 bases and the J gene end by 3 bases; junction bases not matched to a gene: 7. CDR1 and CDR2 (germline): SGHAT, FQNNGV. CDR3 in DNA: TGTGCCAGCAGCACCAGGGACAGGGGGCTTTACACTGAAGCTTTCTTT. Translating gives CASSTRDRGLYTEAFF. Drawing the rest from reference TRBV11-2 and TRBJ1-1, the complete variable domain is EAGVAQSPRYKIIEKRQSVAFWCNPISGHATLYWYQQILGQGPKLLIQFQNNGVVDDSQLPKDRFSAERLKGVDSTLKIQPAKLEDSAVYLCASSTRDRGLYTEAFFGQGTRLTVV.

The rearrangement joins TRBV9 to TRBJ2-1; possibly TRBD1 for D (6 bases). This CDR3 comprises 15 residues. The ends were cut back, 0 bases at V and 4 bases at J, with 11 bases in the middle. The germline gives CDR1 SGDLS, CDR2 YYNGEE. The CDR3 reads CASSVEGGSYNEQFF. The CDR3 DNA reads as TGTGCCAGCAGCGTAGAAGGGGGAAGTTACAATGAGCAGTTCTTC.

The rearrangement uses TRBV6-5 and TRBJ2-3; 9 bases map to TRBD2. The CDR3 has 15 residues. Germline lookup yields CDR1 MNHEY and CDR2 SVGAGI. V shed 4 bases, J shed 4 bases, and the junction held 6 bases outside the gene matches. The DNA of the CDR3 is TGTGCCAGCAGTTTGCGGGGGGGGCAGGCAGATACGCAGTATTTT. Amino acids: CASSLRGGQADTQYF.

V usage is TRBV30 and J usage is TRBJ1-3, with no clear D. V dropped 0 bases and J dropped 0 bases, with 9 bases sitting between them. The CDR3 is 15 residues long. Per the germline V gene, CDR1 is GTSNPN and CDR2 is SVGIG (reference sequence). The DNA of the CDR3 is TGTGCCTGGAGTGTAGGATGGGCCTCTGGAAACACCATATATTTT. This sequence encodes CAWSVGWASGNTIYF.

The V gene is TRBV30, the J gene TRBJ1-1; possible D gene TRBD1, 6 bases. This CDR3 has 13 amino acids. Germline CDR1 and CDR2: GTSNPN and SVGIG (reference sequence). V lost 4 bases to trimming and J lost 4 bases, with 13 bases between them. DNA for the CDR3: TGTGCCTGGAAGGGGGAGAGGGGCACTGAAGCTTTCTTT. Translated: CAWKGERGTEAFF.

The V gene is TRBV10-3, the J gene TRBJ1-1; the D gene is possibly TRBD1 (5 bases). This CDR3 comprises 14 residues. Germline V gene lookup returns CDR1 ENHRY and CDR2 SYGVKD. V gave up 4 bases and J gave up 1 base, with 10 bases separating them. CDR3 nucleotide sequence: TGTGCCATCAGTGCGGACATACCGAACACTGAAGCTTTCTTT. Translated: CAISADIPNTEAFF.

A note on this clone: Distinct nucleotide sequences in the sample also encode this CDR3. This chain links TRBV6-2 or TRBV6-3 with TRBJ2-1, with TRBD2 matching over 8 bases. J was trimmed by 0 bases and V by 4 bases; bases with no gene match: 2. Germline CDR1 reads MNHEY; CDR2 reads SVGEGT. There are 15 residues in the CDR3. The CDR3 coding sequence is TGTGCCAGCAGTTCCGGGGGGGCCTCCTACAATGAGCAGTTCTTC. Protein product: CASSSGGASYNEQFF.

The chain couples TRBV9 to TRBJ2-5, with 11 bases aligning to TRBD2. The CDR3 runs to 16 residues. Germline V CDR1 and CDR2: SGDLS, YYNGEE. Trimming cost V 0 bases and J 5 bases; bases outside gene matches: 6. The CDR3 DNA is TGTGCCAGCAGCGTAGCGTTAGCGGGGGGGCACGAGACCCAGTACTTC. The encoded protein is CASSVALAGGHETQYF.

The chain couples TRBV6-4 to TRBJ1-5; TRBD1 aligns across 7 bases. The CDR3 covers 14 residues. With V trimmed by 2 bases and J by 7 bases, 5 bases remained unmatched. Germline CDR1 is MRHNA and CDR2 is SNTAGT. This chain's CDR3 is CASSDRGQGQPQHF. The CDR3 nucleotides read TGTGCCAGCAGTGACAGGGGGCAGGGGCAGCCCCAGCATTTT.

The gene calls are TRBV5-4 and TRBJ1-4, with D possibly matching TRBD1 (5 bases). This CDR3 has 14 amino acids. Deletions cut 4 bases from V and 4 bases from J, with 11 bases between. Looked up from germline, CDR1 is SGHNT and CDR2 is YYREEE (reference sequence). As DNA, the CDR3 is TGTGCCAGCAGCAGGGGAGGGCTTAATGAAAAACTGTTTTTT. Its translation: CASSRGGLNEKLFF.

This clone was seen only a few times. The rearrangement uses TRBV7-9 and TRBJ1-1; TRBD1 matches at 10 bases. The CDR3 totals 15 residues. Germline trimming cut 3 bases from V and 3 bases from J; bases unmatched to any gene: 4. CDR1 and CDR2 from the germline V gene are SEHNR and FQNEAQ (reference sequence). The CDR3 DNA follows: TGTGCCAGCAGCTTCGGACAGGGGGTTTACACTGAAGCTTTCTTT. Residues: CASSFGQGVYTEAFF.

The J gene is TRBJ1-1, the V gene TRBV14, with D unclear. Trimming took off 0 bases at V and 5 bases at J, with 7 bases between the two ends. Per the germline V gene, CDR1 is SGHDN and CDR2 is FVKESK. CDR3 length: 13 residues. CDR3 amino acids: CASSQDWATEAFF. CDR3 in DNA: TGTGCCAGCAGCCAAGATTGGGCTACTGAAGCTTTCTTT.

The V call is TRBV30, the J call TRBJ1-1, with 8 bases lining up with TRBD1. Germline V gene sequence: CDR1 GTSNPN, CDR2 SVGIG (reference sequence). The length of the CDR3 is 13 residues. Unmatched junction bases numbered 3, after V lost 3 bases and J lost 3 bases. Here the CDR3 DNA reads TGTGCCTGGAGCCAGACAGGGGACACTGAAGCTTTCTTT. Its protein product is CAWSQTGDTEAFF.

The V gene is TRBV5-4, the J gene TRBJ2-3, with no clear D. The CDR3 length is 16 residues. Trimming took off 3 bases at V and 2 bases at J, with 16 bases between the two ends. CDR1 and CDR2 from the germline V gene are SGHNT and YYREEE (reference sequence). CDR3: CASSSMTSSNTDTQYF. The CDR3 DNA follows: TGTGCCAGCAGCTCTATGACATCATCTAACACAGATACGCAGTATTTT.

The genes are TRBV27 and TRBJ1-2; 11 nucleotides match TRBD1. The CDR3 runs 17 residues. Germline trimming cut 4 bases from V and 5 bases from J; bases unmatched to any gene: 12. Germline CDR1 and CDR2: MNHEY and SMNVEV (reference sequence). The CDR3 reads CASSSRTGGGGPYGYTF. CDR3 in DNA: TGTGCCAGCAGTTCCCGGACAGGGGGCGGTGGGCCTTATGGCTACACCTTC.

The chain uses TRBV19 and TRBJ2-1, with D unclear. V was trimmed by 6 bases and J by 12 bases, leaving 12 bases between them. The CDR3 is 11 residues long. Looked up from germline, CDR1 is LNHDA and CDR2 is SQIVND (reference sequence). This chain's CDR3 is CASSFLDRQFF. In nucleotides, the CDR3 is TGTGCCAGTAGCTTCCTAGATAGGCAGTTCTTC.

The chain carries TRBV23-1 and TRBJ1-2; 8 bases match TRBD1. TRBV23-1 qualifies as an ORF whose function is uncertain. V dropped 7 bases and J dropped 6; count of bases not matched to a gene: 4. The CDR3 sequence is 12 residues long. CDR3 bases: TGCGCCAGCAAGCAGGGGGCGAATGGCTACACCTTC. Its protein is CASKQGANGYTF.